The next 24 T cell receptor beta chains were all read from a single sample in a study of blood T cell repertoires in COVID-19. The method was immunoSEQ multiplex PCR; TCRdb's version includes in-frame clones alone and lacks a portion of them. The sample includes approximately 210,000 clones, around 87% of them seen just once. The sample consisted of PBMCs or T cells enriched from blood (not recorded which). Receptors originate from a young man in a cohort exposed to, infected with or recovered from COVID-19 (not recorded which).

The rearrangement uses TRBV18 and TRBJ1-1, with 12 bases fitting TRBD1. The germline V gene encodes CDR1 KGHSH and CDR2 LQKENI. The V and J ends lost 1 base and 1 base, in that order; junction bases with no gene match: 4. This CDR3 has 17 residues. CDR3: CASSPLGQGAGNTEAFF. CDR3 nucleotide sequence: TGTGCCAGCTCACCACTGGGACAGGGGGCCGGGAACACTGAAGCTTTCTTT.

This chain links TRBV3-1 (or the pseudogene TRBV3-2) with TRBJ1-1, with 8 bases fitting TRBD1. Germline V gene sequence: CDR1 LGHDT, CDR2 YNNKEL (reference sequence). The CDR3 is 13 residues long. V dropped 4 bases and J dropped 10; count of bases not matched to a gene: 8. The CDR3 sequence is CASSRTGQGAAFF. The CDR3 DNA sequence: TGTGCCAGCAGCCGCACCGGACAGGGTGCAGCTTTCTTT.

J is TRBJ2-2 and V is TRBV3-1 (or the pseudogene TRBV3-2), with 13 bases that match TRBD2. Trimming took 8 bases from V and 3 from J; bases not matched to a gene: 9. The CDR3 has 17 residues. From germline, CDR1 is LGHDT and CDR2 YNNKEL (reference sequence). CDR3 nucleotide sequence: TGTGCCAGCCGCGGGACTAGCGGGATTACGGACACCGGGGAGCTGTTTTTT. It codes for CASRGTSGITDTGELFF.

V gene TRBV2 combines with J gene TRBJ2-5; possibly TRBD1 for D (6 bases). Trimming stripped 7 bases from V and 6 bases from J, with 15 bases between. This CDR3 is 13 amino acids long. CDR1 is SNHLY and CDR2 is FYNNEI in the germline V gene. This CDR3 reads CASIFDRLKTQYF. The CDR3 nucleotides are TGTGCCAGCATTTTTGACAGGCTGAAGACCCAGTACTTC.

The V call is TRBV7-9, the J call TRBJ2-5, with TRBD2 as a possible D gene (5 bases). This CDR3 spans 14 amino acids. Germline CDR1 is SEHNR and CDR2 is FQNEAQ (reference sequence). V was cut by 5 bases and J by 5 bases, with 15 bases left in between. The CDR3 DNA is TGTGCCAGCAGCCCTCAGGCGGGCTGGGAGACCCAGTACTTC. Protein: CASSPQAGWETQYF.

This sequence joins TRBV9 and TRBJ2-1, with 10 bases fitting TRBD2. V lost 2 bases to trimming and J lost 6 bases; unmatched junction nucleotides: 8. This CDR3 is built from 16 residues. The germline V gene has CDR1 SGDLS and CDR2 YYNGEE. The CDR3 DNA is TGTGCCAGCAGCGTGTCCAAACAGCGGGAGGGCAATGAGCAGTTCTTC. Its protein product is CASSVSKQREGNEQFF.

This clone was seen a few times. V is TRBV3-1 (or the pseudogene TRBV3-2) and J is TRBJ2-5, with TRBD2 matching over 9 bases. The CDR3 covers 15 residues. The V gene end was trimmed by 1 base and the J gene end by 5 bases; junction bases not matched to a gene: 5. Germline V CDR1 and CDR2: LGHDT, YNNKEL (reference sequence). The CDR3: CASSQGLAAVETQYF. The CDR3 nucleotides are TGTGCCAGCAGCCAAGGACTAGCGGCCGTGGAGACCCAGTACTTC.

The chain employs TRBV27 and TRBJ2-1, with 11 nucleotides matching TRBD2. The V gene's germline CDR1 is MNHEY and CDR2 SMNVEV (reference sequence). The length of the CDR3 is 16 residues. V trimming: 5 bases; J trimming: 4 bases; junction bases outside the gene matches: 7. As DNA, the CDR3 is TGTGCCAGCAGTCCCCAGACTAGCGGGGCTTACAATGAGCAGTTCTTC. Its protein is CASSPQTSGAYNEQFF.

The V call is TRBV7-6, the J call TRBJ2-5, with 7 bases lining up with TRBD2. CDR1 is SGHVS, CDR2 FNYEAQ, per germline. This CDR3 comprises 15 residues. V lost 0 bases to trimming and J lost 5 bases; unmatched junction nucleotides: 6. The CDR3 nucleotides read TGTGCCAGCAGCTTAGCAAGAAGCGGGAAGGAGACCCAGTACTTC. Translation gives CASSLARSGKETQYF.

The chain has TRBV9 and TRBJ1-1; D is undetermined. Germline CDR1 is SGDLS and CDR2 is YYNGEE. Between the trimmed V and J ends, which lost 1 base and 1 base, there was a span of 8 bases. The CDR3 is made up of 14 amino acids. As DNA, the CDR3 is TGTGCCAGCAGCGTATCCGGGAAGAACACTGAAGCTTTCTTT. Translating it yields CASSVSGKNTEAFF.

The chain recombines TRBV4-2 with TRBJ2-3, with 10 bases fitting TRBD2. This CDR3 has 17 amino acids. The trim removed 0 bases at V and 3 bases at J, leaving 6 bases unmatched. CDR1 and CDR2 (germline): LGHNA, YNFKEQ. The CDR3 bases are TGTGCCAGCAGCCAAGAGGGTCTAGCGGGAGCGACAGATACGCAGTATTTT. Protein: CASSQEGLAGATDTQYF.

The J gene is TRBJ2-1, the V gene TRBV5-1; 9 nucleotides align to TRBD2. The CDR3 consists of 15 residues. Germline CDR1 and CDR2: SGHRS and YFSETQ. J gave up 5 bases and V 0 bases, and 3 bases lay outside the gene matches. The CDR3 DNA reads TGCGCCAGCAGCTTGGCCAGCGGGAGGAACAATGAGCAGTTCTTC. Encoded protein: CASSLASGRNNEQFF.

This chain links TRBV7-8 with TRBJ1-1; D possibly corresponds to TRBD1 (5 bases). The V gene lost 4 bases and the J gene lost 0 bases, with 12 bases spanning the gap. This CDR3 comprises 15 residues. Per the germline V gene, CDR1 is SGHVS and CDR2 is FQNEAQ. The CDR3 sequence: CASSSLRVMNTEAFF. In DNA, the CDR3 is TGTGCCAGCAGCTCCCTCAGGGTCATGAACACTGAAGCTTTCTTT.

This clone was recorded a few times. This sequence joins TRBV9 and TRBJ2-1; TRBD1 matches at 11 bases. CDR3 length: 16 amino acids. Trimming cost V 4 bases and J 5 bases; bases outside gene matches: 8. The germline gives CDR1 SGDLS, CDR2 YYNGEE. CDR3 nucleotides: TGTGCCAGCAGCTTAACCGGGACAGGGGGTAACAATGAGCAGTTCTTC. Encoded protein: CASSLTGTGGNNEQFF.

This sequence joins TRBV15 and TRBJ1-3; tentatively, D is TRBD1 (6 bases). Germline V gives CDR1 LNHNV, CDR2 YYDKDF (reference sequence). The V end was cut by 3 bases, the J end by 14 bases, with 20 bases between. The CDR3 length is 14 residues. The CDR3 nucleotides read TGTGCCACCAGCAGTAGCATGACAGGTTCCTTTCTATATTTT. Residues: CATSSSMTGSFLYF. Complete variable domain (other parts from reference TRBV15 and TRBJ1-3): DAMVIQNPRYQVTQFGKPVTLSCSQTLNHNVMYWYQQKSSQAPKLLFHYYDKDFNNEADTPDNFQSRRPNTSFCFLDIRSPGLGDTAMYLCATSSSMTGSFLYFGEGSWLTVV.

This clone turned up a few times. This CDR3 reads CASSLTGRGNEKLFF. Written as DNA, the CDR3 is TGCGCCAGCAGCTTGACGGGACGGGGGAATGAAAAACTGTTTTTT. The rearrangement joins TRBV5-1 to TRBJ1-4; tentatively, D is TRBD1 (5 bases). The V end was cut by 1 base, the J end by 5 bases, with 12 bases between. Germline loops: CDR1 SGHRS, CDR2 YFSETQ. The CDR3 totals 15 residues. Together with reference TRBV5-1 and TRBJ1-4, the CDR3 gives the full variable domain: KAGVTQTPRYLIKTRGQQVTLSCSPISGHRSVSWYQQTPGQGLQFLFEYFSETQRNKGNFPGRFSGRQFSNSRSEMNVSTLELGDSALYLCASSLTGRGNEKLFFGSGTQLSVL.

CDR3 in amino acids: CASSSRQGPYNEQFF. Here the CDR3 DNA reads TGTGCCAGCAGTTCCCGACAGGGGCCTTACAATGAGCAGTTCTTC. This rearrangement joins TRBV27 to TRBJ2-1; 8 bases are a match to TRBD1. The V gene's germline CDR1 is MNHEY and CDR2 SMNVEV (reference sequence). Trimming removed 4 bases from V and 4 bases from J; junction bases left unmatched: 6. CDR3 length: 15 residues.

CDR3 DNA sequence: TGCGCCAGCAGCCCGGACGGAGGCCGTCAGCCCCAGCATTTT. Residues: CASSPDGGRQPQHF. This sequence joins TRBV4-1 and TRBJ1-5; D ambiguous. Germline V gives CDR1 MGHRA, CDR2 YSYEKL. This CDR3 region has 14 residues. V was pared by 4 bases and J by 6 bases, with 13 bases between.

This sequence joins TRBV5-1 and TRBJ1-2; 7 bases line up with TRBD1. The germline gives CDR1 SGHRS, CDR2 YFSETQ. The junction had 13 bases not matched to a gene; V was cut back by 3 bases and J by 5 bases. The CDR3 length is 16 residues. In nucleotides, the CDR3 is TGCGCCAGCAGCTCCGGGGGTAGCGGGACAGATTATGGCTACACCTTC. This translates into CASSSGGSGTDYGYTF.

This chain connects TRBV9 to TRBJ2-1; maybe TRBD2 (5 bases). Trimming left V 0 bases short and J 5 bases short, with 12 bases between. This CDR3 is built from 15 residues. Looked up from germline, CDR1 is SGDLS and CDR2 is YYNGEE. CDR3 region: CASSVAAESNNEQFF. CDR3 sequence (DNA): TGTGCCAGCAGCGTAGCAGCGGAAAGCAACAATGAGCAGTTCTTC.

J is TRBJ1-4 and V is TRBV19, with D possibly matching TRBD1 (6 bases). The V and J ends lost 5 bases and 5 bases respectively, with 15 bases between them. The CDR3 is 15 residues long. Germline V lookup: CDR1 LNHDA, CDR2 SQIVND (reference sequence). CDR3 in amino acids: CASSVRTDNNEKLFF. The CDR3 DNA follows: TGTGCCAGTAGTGTACGGACAGACAACAATGAAAAACTGTTTTTT. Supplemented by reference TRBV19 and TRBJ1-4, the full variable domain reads DGGITQSPKYLFRKEGQNVTLSCEQNLNHDAMYWYRQDPGQGLRLIYYSQIVNDFQKGDIAEGYSVSREKKESFPLTVTSAQKNPTAFYLCASSVRTDNNEKLFFGSGTQLSVL.

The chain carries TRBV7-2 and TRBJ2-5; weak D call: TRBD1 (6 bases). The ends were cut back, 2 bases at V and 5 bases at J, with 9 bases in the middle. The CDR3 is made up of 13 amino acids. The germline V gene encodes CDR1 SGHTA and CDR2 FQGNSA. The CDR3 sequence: CASSLNRGETQYF. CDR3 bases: TGTGCCAGCAGCTTAAATAGGGGGGAGACCCAGTACTTC.

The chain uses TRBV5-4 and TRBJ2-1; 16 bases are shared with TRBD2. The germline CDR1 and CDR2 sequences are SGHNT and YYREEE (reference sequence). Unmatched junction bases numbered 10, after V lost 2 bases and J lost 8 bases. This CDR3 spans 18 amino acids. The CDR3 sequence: CASSLPGLAGGRVHEQFF. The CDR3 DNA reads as TGTGCCAGCAGCTTACCGGGACTAGCGGGAGGGAGGGTACATGAGCAGTTCTTC.

CDR3 loop: CASSLGTLGGTEAFF. The CDR3 DNA reads as TGTGCCAGTAGTCTCGGGACTTTGGGAGGCACTGAAGCTTTCTTT. The chain carries TRBV19 and TRBJ1-1, with D possibly TRBD1 on 5 matching bases. Germline CDR1 is LNHDA and CDR2 is SQIVND (reference sequence). V shed 5 bases and J shed 4 bases, with 17 bases lying between them. The CDR3 is 15 amino acids.